Sequencing of this T cell receptor (beta chain) was carried out in a study of blood T cell repertoires in COVID-19. Study at large: Acute and convalescent COVID-19 specimens originated in the United States, Italy and Spain. The analysed material was cDNA or gDNA that came from T cells, B-cell-depleted T cells, or PBMCs.

The junction had 11 bases not matched to a gene; V was cut back by 7 bases and J by 3 bases. This CDR3 is built from 15 residues. Germline-derived CDR1 and CDR2 are SNHLY and FYNNEI. How the authors handled the data: Nucleated cell counts were estimated from reference gene primer amplification. TCRdb keeps only in-frame clones here, not all; method: immunoSEQ multiplex PCR. Clonal size and the V and J genes are those of that table, whereas D and trimming came from the DNA. The table includes fewer than 150,000 clones, less than 90% detected once. The origin of this receptor is a man aged 70-80 years who had recovered from COVID-19. The rearrangement uses TRBV2 and TRBJ2-5; 7 bases line up with TRBD1. The sample comprised peripheral blood. The CDR3 sequence: CASKFYGQVEETQYF. The CDR3 bases are TGTGCCAGCAAATTTTACGGACAGGTGGAAGAGACCCAGTACTTC. Looking up the rest from reference TRBV2 and TRBJ2-5 gives the full variable domain: EPEVTQTPSHQVTQMGQEVILRCVPISNHLYFYWYRQILGQKVEFLVSFYNNEISEKSEIFDDQFSVERPDGSNFTLKIRSTKLEDSAMYFCASKFYGQVEETQYFGPGTRLLVL.